These T cell receptor beta chains were read from a single sample in a study of Graves' ophthalmopathy and Graves' hyperthyroidism. TCRdb re-analysed the multiplex PCR reads in MiXCR, keeping a single row per CDR3 protein. The data contain over a million distinct CDR3 sequences, about two fifths of them singletons. Sequencing was performed on peripheral blood or thyroid tissue (not recorded which). The receptors here all came from an adult man with Graves' hyperthyroidism. Each CDR3 is given with its conserved first and last residue. A D gene is named only where the DNA matches it firmly. For some rows the clone size is stated as once, few or many, or as a class when expanded; others skip it.

D: TRBD1; size: many; V: TRBV6-5; J: TRBJ1-5; CDR3: CASSQTGMSQPQHF; DNA: TGTGCCAGCAGCCAGACAGGGATGTCCCAGCCCCAGCATTTT
D: TRBD1; size: many; V: TRBV20-1; J: TRBJ2-7; CDR3: CSYRGRGYEQYF; DNA: TGCAGTTACAGGGGGCGAGGGTACGAGCAGTACTTC
D: -; size: once; V: TRBV19; J: TRBJ1-2; CDR3: CAIEGGRSTYGYTF; DNA: TGTGCCATTGAAGGCGGACGATCTACCTATGGCTACACCTTC
D: TRBD1; size: many; V: TRBV12-3/TRBV12-4; J: TRBJ1-1; CDR3: CASRPTGNGVTFF; DNA: TGTGCCAGCAGACCGACAGGGAATGGAGTAACTTTCTTT
D: TRBD1; size: -; V: TRBV7-6; J: TRBJ1-1; CDR3: CASSLSGTGEVFF; DNA: TGTGCCAGCAGCTTATCCGGGACAGGGGAGGTTTTCTTT
D: -; size: many; V: TRBV7-8; J: TRBJ1-2; CDR3: CASSPGARYGYTF; DNA: TGTGCCAGCAGTCCGGGGGCGCGGTATGGCTACACCTTC
D: -; size: -; V: TRBV24-1; J: TRBJ1-1; CDR3: CATRAIEAFF; DNA: TGTGCCACCAGGGCCATTGAAGCTTTCTTT
D: -; size: many; V: TRBV5-1; J: TRBJ2-6; CDR3: CASRTGQRAGAAPGANVLTF; DNA: TGCGCCAGCAGAACGGGACAACGAGCCGGGGCAGCTCCTGGGGCCAACGTCCTGACTTTC
D: TRBD2; size: many; V: TRBV7-9; J: TRBJ2-2; CDR3: CASSSTGGANTGELFF; DNA: TGTGCCAGCAGCTCGACCGGGGGGGCTAACACCGGGGAGCTGTTTTTT
D: TRBD1; size: many; V: TRBV7-2; J: TRBJ1-5; CDR3: CASRPGTGGSNQPQHF; DNA: TGTGCCAGCAGGCCAGGGACAGGGGGCTCCAATCAGCCCCAGCATTTT
D: -; size: many; V: TRBV13; J: TRBJ1-5; CDR3: CASSQRSSNQPQHF; DNA: TGTGCCAGCAGTCAGAGATCTAGCAATCAGCCCCAGCATTTT
D: -; size: -; V: TRBV19; J: TRBJ1-5; CDR3: CAWSRDGTLNQPQHF; DNA: TGTGCCTGGAGTCGGGACGGGACTTTAAATCAGCCCCAGCATTTT
D: -; size: -; V: TRBV20-1; J: TRBJ1-2; CDR3: CSARFSGTNYGYTF; DNA: TGCAGTGCTAGGTTTTCGGGGACTAACTATGGCTACACCTTC
D: -; size: -; V: TRBV10-2; J: TRBJ1-4; CDR3: CASSEVGGTTNEKLFF; DNA: TGCGCCAGCAGTGAGGTCGGCGGGACTACTAATGAAAAACTGTTTTTT
D: TRBD1; size: -; V: TRBV19; J: TRBJ1-1; CDR3: CASSRRQGAMNTEAFF; DNA: TGTGCCAGTAGCCGTAGACAGGGGGCCATGAACACTGAAGCTTTCTTT
D: -; size: few; V: TRBV6-5; J: TRBJ2-7; CDR3: CASSYGEGGYEQYF; DNA: TGTGCCAGCAGTTACGGTGAAGGGGGCTACGAGCAGTACTTC
D: -; size: many; V: TRBV25-1; J: TRBJ2-5; CDR3: CASSEGTPRETQYF; DNA: TGTGCCAGCAGTGAAGGGACACCGCGAGAGACCCAGTACTTC
D: -; size: -; V: TRBV4-3; J: TRBJ2-7; CDR3: CASSQGTREQYF; DNA: TGCGCCAGCAGCCAAGGGACACGTGAGCAGTACTTC
D: -; size: -; V: TRBV24-1; J: TRBJ2-1; CDR3: CATSDTRVGSYNEQFF; DNA: TGTGCCACCAGTGATACTAGGGTCGGGTCCTACAATGAGCAGTTCTTC
D: -; size: many; V: TRBV20-1; J: TRBJ2-5; CDR3: CSGTGHQETQYF; DNA: TGCAGTGGAACGGGACACCAAGAGACCCAGTACTTC
D: -; size: -; V: TRBV12-3/TRBV12-4; J: TRBJ1-2; CDR3: CASSPGPWGVGYTF; DNA: TGTGCCAGCAGTCCCGGACCATGGGGAGTCGGCTACACCTTC
D: -; size: few; V: TRBV3-1; J: TRBJ1-1; CDR3: CASSQGTTKSEAFF; DNA: TGTGCCAGCAGCCAAGGGACAACTAAATCTGAAGCTTTCTTT
D: -; size: few; V: TRBV7-2; J: TRBJ2-2; CDR3: CASSSPSDGTGELFF; DNA: TGTGCCAGCAGCTCCCCATCTGACGGAACCGGGGAGCTGTTTTTT
D: -; size: many; V: TRBV10-3; J: TRBJ2-7; CDR3: CAISEAPILRPQDEQYF; DNA: TGTGCCATCAGTGAGGCCCCTATCCTGAGGCCCCAAGACGAGCAGTACTTC
D: TRBD1; size: -; V: TRBV10-3; J: TRBJ2-5; CDR3: CAISDRGRQETQYF; DNA: TGTGCCATCAGTGACAGGGGGCGGCAAGAGACCCAGTACTTC
D: -; size: many; V: TRBV12-3/TRBV12-4; J: TRBJ2-5; CDR3: CASSGLEGQETQYF; DNA: TGTGCCAGCAGTGGTCTAGAGGGCCAAGAGACCCAGTACTTC
D: -; size: -; V: TRBV20-1; J: TRBJ1-6; CDR3: CSARIRSYNSPLHF; DNA: TGCAGTGCTAGGATCAGGTCCTATAATTCACCCCTCCACTTT
D: TRBD1; size: -; V: TRBV7-9; J: TRBJ1-2; CDR3: CASSGQERSYGYTF; DNA: TGTGCCAGCAGTGGACAGGAAAGGAGCTATGGCTACACCTTC
D: TRBD1; size: -; V: TRBV10-3; J: TRBJ2-5; CDR3: CATPEDRERAYF; DNA: TGTGCCACCCCTGAGGACAGGGAACGAGCGTACTTC
D: -; size: -; V: TRBV5-1; J: TRBJ1-4; CDR3: CASSLVWFRAGEKLFF; DNA: TGCGCCAGCAGCTTGGTTTGGTTTAGGGCTGGCGAAAAACTGTTTTTT
D: -; size: few; V: TRBV7-8; J: TRBJ2-5; CDR3: CASSLLAVGLMETQYF; DNA: TGTGCCAGCAGCTTATTGGCGGTAGGGTTGATGGAGACCCAGTACTTC
D: -; size: many; V: TRBV20-1; J: TRBJ1-6; CDR3: CSARDPGLSPLHF; DNA: TGCAGTGCTAGAGACCCTGGCCTTTCACCCCTCCACTTT
D: -; size: few; V: TRBV20-1; J: TRBJ1-6; CDR3: CSAGGLQGNSPLHF; DNA: TGCAGTGCTGGAGGTCTGCAGGGTAATTCACCCCTCCACTTT
D: -; size: few; V: TRBV10-3; J: TRBJ1-2; CDR3: CASSQGISGGYTF; DNA: TGTGCCAGCAGCCAGGGAATTTCGGGGGGCTACACCTTC
D: TRBD1; size: -; V: TRBV4-2; J: TRBJ2-7; CDR3: CASSQDEGQGFYEQYF; DNA: TGTGCCAGCAGCCAAGATGAGGGACAGGGGTTCTACGAGCAGTACTTC
D: TRBD1; size: -; V: TRBV5-8; J: TRBJ2-7; CDR3: CASSLRQGGRYEQYF; DNA: TGTGCCAGCAGCTTACGACAGGGGGGACGATACGAGCAGTACTTC
D: TRBD2; size: many; V: TRBV29-1; J: TRBJ2-5; CDR3: CSDTSGGETQYF; DNA: TGCAGCGATACTAGCGGGGGAGAGACCCAGTACTTC